Listed below are T cell receptor beta chains from one sample, sequenced in a study of cytomegalovirus exposure and HLA in healthy donors. Clones were read by immunoSEQ multiplex PCR, and TCRdb kept only the in-frame ones, dropping some. The data show about 150,000 clones, 74% seen once. The sample taken for sequencing was PBMCs. These receptors were obtained from a man aged 18 to 30 in good health and CMV-seropositive. CDR3s include the opening cysteine and the closing phenylalanine or tryptophan.

cdr3_aa v_call
CASSLVGGYNEQFF TRBV5-6
CASSLVGEGGTEAFF TRBV28
CSVVAPNEQFF TRBV29-1
CASSTRDRGFQPQHF TRBV4-2
CAWRAVAGVTGELFF TRBV30
CASSPAGIEQYF TRBV6-5
CASTLVVRTNEKLFF TRBV28
CASSDHTGGSGEKLFF TRBV28
CASSYVVVAGGELFF TRBV6-6
CASSRTGGASDEQFF TRBV6-6
CASSQTLTGANVLTF TRBV5-1
CASSKASGRTGDSNQPQHF TRBV21-1
CASSLGTGGYYGYTF TRBV7-9
CASSDYGLGQFF TRBV2
CSAAQVKAFF TRBV20-1
CASTLGQGPTYEQYF TRBV6-1
CASSQDLSFTDTQYF TRBV14
CASSDNSEAFF TRBV28
CASSPPGGDSNQPQHF TRBV4-1
CASSHRTALAGGRSGELFF TRBV13
CAGTKGLITGPPEGNTIYF TRBV10-1
CASSGTRGNEQFF TRBV25-1
CAWSPLGLSNQPQHF TRBV30
CTSSQGLDSSNQPQHF TRBV1
CASSLLGRGSGYTF TRBV28
CASSRGGDPQETQYF TRBV7-2
CASSGDRGRGNQPQHF TRBV6-1
CASSETGNTEAFF TRBV6-1